The clone carrying this T cell receptor (beta chain) has just one count. Its antigen is undetermined. Both subsets, CD45RA+ naive and CD45RA-negative memory, were split from the CD4+ cells. Using immunoSEQ multiplex PCR, the repertoire was profiled, and TCRdb retains in-frame clones only, with some absent. The table records 740,000 or so clones, around four fifths of them present only once. This entry comes from a study of shared clonotypes between healthy human individuals. Points from the study as a whole: Larger richness was generally estimated for naive than memory subsets.

The CDR3 is 16 amino acids. The V gene end was trimmed by 4 bases and the J gene end by 7 bases; junction bases not matched to a gene: 9. Germline CDR1 SGHRS, CDR2 YFSETQ. The chain combines TRBV5-1 with TRBJ2-3, with 13 bases that match TRBD2. Specimen: memory CD4+ T cells sorted from blood. Documented subset: CD45RA-negative fraction. The sequence was collected from a woman aged 30 to 39 in good health. The CDR3 loop is CASSTGLAGVGNTQYF. CDR3 bases: TGCGCCAGCAGCACCGGACTAGCGGGAGTAGGTAATACGCAGTATTTT.